This T cell receptor (beta chain) was recovered during a study of OX40 agonist ivuxolimab in advanced cancers. The CDR3 is made up of 13 amino acids. The ends were cut back, 4 bases at V and 10 bases at J, with 15 bases in the middle. Germline loops: CDR1 SGDLS, CDR2 YYNGEE. TCRdb keeps only in-frame clones here, not all; method: immunoSEQ multiplex PCR. The sample has around 61,000 clones; approximately 80% are singletons. The clonotype comes from an adult with an advanced solid tumor such as melanoma, head and neck, liver or kidney cancer. The rearrangement uses TRBV9 and TRBJ1-5; D is uncertain. The material was CD4+ or CD8+ T cells sorted from blood, obtained in a trial of the OX40 agonist ivuxolimab. The CDR3 loop reads CASSPFIEGPQHF. CDR3 in DNA: TGTGCCAGCAGCCCCTTCATAGAGGGACCCCAGCATTTT.